This entry concerns a single T cell receptor beta chain. The antigen is undetermined. Stated time point: blood from clinic visit 5 months post-surgery; TSC patient then seizure free. Only cases whose brain tissue showed the highest T cell transcript signatures were sequenced. These data are taken from a study of brain T cells in children with intractable seizures. The CDR3 extends over 13 amino acids. Trimming removed 3 bases at V and 1 base at J, with 6 bases between. Produced via immunoSEQ multiplex PCR; TCRdb's table is partial and in-frame only. The data show hundreds of thousands of clones, with approximately 93% seen just once and under 7% held by the top ten. Study-level findings and limits: Clones missing pre-surgery may reflect undersampling of that blood sample. Patients' HCMV serostatus was unknown; virus specificity rests on CDR3 similarity alone.

This rearrangement joins TRBV12-3 or TRBV12-4 to TRBJ1-1, with no clear D. The clonotype originates from a boy younger than two with tuberous sclerosis and intractable seizures. The sample in question was peripheral blood, obtained 4 to 5 months after surgery. CDR3 DNA: TGTGCCAGCAGTTTCGCAGAGAACACTGAAGCTTTCTTT. Protein product: CASSFAENTEAFF.